This T cell receptor beta chain was sequenced during a study of shared clonotypes between healthy human individuals (dated by TCRdb to 2020 to 2022). Regarding the study in general: Two women and a few men aged 18 to 49 years were included in the cohort. For each donor, three plates each were used for CD4 naive and CD4 memory, two plates were used for CD8 naive, and one plate was used for CD8 memory. To estimate repertoire size and how much clonotypes are shared between individuals, the study performed deep sequencing of blood TCR repertoires from roughly five healthy adults. To increase sequencing depth and limit assay-specific biases, different laboratories used diverse techniques to prepare libraries and sequence TCR repertoires. Leukapheresis yielded between about 0.85 and 10 billion PBMCs per donor.

TCR CDR3 regions were amplified from genomic DNA by multiplex PCR using the deep immunoSEQ assay. Extracted genomic DNA from each cell subset was spread evenly across all wells of several immunoSEQ 96-well plates, with each plate serving as a replicate. For sorted subsets, each replicate PCR was loaded with about 200 ng genomic DNA, equivalent to some 31,000 T cell genomes. Purified libraries were quantified with a Qubit 3.0 fluorometer, sized on a Bioanalyzer 2100, and re-quantified with the KAPA Library Quantification kit. Every immunoSEQ 96-well plate was sequenced on a dedicated single-read 150-cycle Illumina NextSeq 550 flow cell. Per the original workflow: Because the immunoSEQ output included only junctional sequences and no quality scores, the filtering could not be the same as the filtering used for full-length reads. To assign V/J genes and CDR3, sequences were annotated using PyIR, a Python wrapper for IgBLAST v1.9, with IMGT germline references. Any read was removed if the V/J assignment was weak (E-value above 1e-6), the CDR3 was missing, or the read contained stop codons, out-of-frame junctions, or ambiguous translated residues. V3J clonotypes were defined by identical inferred V gene, J gene, and CDR3 amino acid sequence. Percentage overlap between repertoires was calculated by dividing the number of shared unique clonotypes by the size of the smaller repertoire. Repertoire richness was assessed with RTK rarefaction, the Chao1 estimator, and Recon v2.1 estimates of unobserved clonotypes. Generation probabilities for all TCRbeta clonotypes obtained by the gDNA method from a handful of donors were computed using OLGA. In TCRdb, the immuneACCESS table is reduced to in-frame sequences with V and J assigned. These tables do not hold every clone; where another copy was compared, an unresolved V gene accounts for under half, and the others remain unexplained. The V and J calls and clone size were taken over from that table, and D and trimming were inferred from the DNA. This sample comprises 1.5 million to 2.5 million clones, about 95% of them detected only once. In total, the top ten clones hold 0.9% to 1.5% of the sample.

Summary of the overall study and its limitations: Because the study included only a small number of donors, the genetic and exposure-history diversity represented was limited. Across a handful of donors, around 5% of naive CD4, roughly 3.5% of naive CD8, around 2.5% of memory CD4, and 0.4% to 0.45% of memory CD8 clonotypes were shared. Pairwise subsampling indicated that sequencing depth was expected to affect the degree of clonotype sharing among donors. Naive subsets generally had larger estimated clonotype richness than memory subsets did. Incomplete sequencing was indicated by rarefaction of sorted-subset datasets, despite the large sequencing depth. Compared with non-shared clonotypes, clonotypes shared by all four sorted-subset donors had higher generation probabilities. Only blood was sampled, and tissue TCR repertoires likely differ from those in blood.

CD8 naive samples were obtained by positive selection for CCR7 among CD45RO-negative cells, yielding a CD45RA+CCR7+ population from which TemRA cells were excluded. Donors were healthy HIV-negative adults with no recently reported acute infections or vaccinations. Every donor was a Caucasian adult living in Nashville, Tennessee, USA. After blood collection by leukapheresis, PBMCs were isolated using Ficoll-Histopaque density gradient centrifugation and then cryopreserved in the vapor phase of liquid nitrogen. Analytical flow cytometry was used to check the purity and quantity of each magnetically sorted T cell population. Genomic DNA was isolated from each sorted fraction and quantified by UV absorbance on a Nanodrop 2000c. About this clone: Which antigen it targets is not known. Base qualities are not at hand, and no much larger clone is one base apart.

Deletion took 4 bases off V and 4 bases off J, with a span of 16 bases between the germline ends. CDR3 length: 15 amino acids, cysteine to phenylalanine. Of all the DNA, just the CDR3 is kept, 45 bases in frame from base 1. From a lookup of the germline V gene (reference sequence), CDR1 and CDR2 are SEHNR and FQNEAQ. This clonotype was obtained from a man aged 18 to 30 in good health. Material for sequencing was naive CD8+ T cells sorted from blood. In light of the paper, this sample's cell subset or site label describes: CD45RA+CCR7+. This sequence uses TRBV7-9 and TRBJ1-2; the best D guess is TRBD1, with 6 bases matching. The CDR3 in this case is CASSSSTGFIYGYTF. At the DNA level, the sequence is TGTGCCAGCAGCTCTTCTACAGGGTTCATCTATGGCTACACCTTC.